The rows below give T cell receptor beta chains drawn from one sample of a study of T cells in localized non-small cell lung cancer. Some clones are missing from TCRdb's copy, which holds only in-frame ones; the method was immunoSEQ multiplex PCR. The sample yields tens of thousands of clones, 87% seen once. The input for sequencing was peripheral blood mononuclear cells, taken before any cancer treatment. These receptors all come from a man between 40 and 70 years old with stage III lung adenocarcinoma. Both conserved end residues are part of each CDR3. A D gene is named only where the DNA matches it firmly. Clone size is given for some rows only: seen once, a few or many times, or a class if the clone is expanded.

V,size,D,length,J,DNA,CDR3
TRBV2,-,TRBD1,18,TRBJ1-5,TGTGCCAGTACGGGCGGGACAGCGAGGGGGAAGCGCAATCAGCCCCAGCATTTT,CASTGGTARGKRNQPQHF
TRBV6-6,once,-,14,TRBJ2-2,TGTGCCAGCAGGCACTCCACGGACCCCGGGGAGCTGTTTTTT,CASRHSTDPGELFF
TRBV2,-,TRBD1,13,TRBJ2-7,TGTGCCAGCAGTGACGTACAGGGGTACGAGCAGTACTTC,CASSDVQGYEQYF
TRBV4-2,-,-,17,TRBJ1-5,TGTGCCAGCAGCCAAGAACCTAACCGACGGAGCAATCAGCCCCAGCATTTT,CASSQEPNRRSNQPQHF
TRBV5-1,-,TRBD2,16,TRBJ2-1,TGCGCCAGCTTGCGGGGGGCCTCTAGCTCCTACAATGAGCAGTTCTTC,CASLRGASSSYNEQFF
TRBV2,-,TRBD1,11,TRBJ2-3,TGTGCCAGACGAGGACAGGGTACGCAGTATTTT,CARRGQGTQYF
TRBV11-2,-,-,13,TRBJ1-4,TGTGCCAGCAGCTTAGAAAGGGGGGGAAAACTGTTTTTT,CASSLERGGKLFF
TRBV30,few,-,12,TRBJ2-5,TGTGCCTGGAAGACAGGTCCAGAGACCCAGTACTTC,CAWKTGPETQYF
TRBV10-3,-,TRBD2,16,TRBJ2-5,TGTGCCATCAGGGGGACCACTAGCGGGGCAAAAGAGACCCAGTACTTC,CAIRGTTSGAKETQYF
TRBV11-2,once,-,16,TRBJ2-1,TGTGCCAGCAGCCTAGGTACCGGGACCCCATGGGATGAGCAGTTCTTC,CASSLGTGTPWDEQFF
TRBV6-5,-,-,14,TRBJ2-7,TGTGCCAGCGTAGGCAGGGGAGGGTCCTACGAGCAGTACTTC,CASVGRGGSYEQYF
TRBV2,-,-,15,TRBJ1-6,TGTGCCAGCAGTGATACCGGCAGGGAAGATTCACCCCTCCACTTT,CASSDTGREDSPLHF
TRBV5-1,-,TRBD1,18,TRBJ1-2,TGCGCCAGCAGCTTTTCAGGGGCCAGACAGGGGGCTGGCTATGGCTACACCTTC,CASSFSGARQGAGYGYTF
TRBV5-4,-,-,16,TRBJ1-2,TGTGCCAGCAGCATTACTCGGGGGGAAAGTATCTATGGCTACACCTTC,CASSITRGESIYGYTF
TRBV30,-,TRBD2,15,TRBJ2-5,TGTGCCTGGAGTGTACCTAGCGGGGGGAAAGAGACCCAGTACTTC,CAWSVPSGGKETQYF
TRBV11-2,-,-,14,TRBJ1-3,TGTGCCAGCAGCTGGGCGGGGGCTGGAAACACCATATATTTT,CASSWAGAGNTIYF
TRBV7-9,once,-,13,TRBJ2-1,TGTGCCAGCAGCCTGTCGGCTAACAATGAGCAGTTCTTC,CASSLSANNEQFF
TRBV5-1,-,-,13,TRBJ2-3,TGCGCCAGCAGCTCGACTGGGGACGGCACGCAGTATTTT,CASSSTGDGTQYF
TRBV2,-,-,15,TRBJ2-3,TGTGCCAGTAGTGCCCAGGGGGGAGAGGGAGATACGCAGTATTTT,CASSAQGGEGDTQYF
TRBV6-6,-,-,13,TRBJ1-1,TGTGCCAGCACCGACAGGCTGAACACTGAAGCTTTCTTT,CASTDRLNTEAFF
TRBV18,few,-,14,TRBJ1-6,TGTGCCAGCTCACCACTGACAGATAATTCACCCCTCCACTTT,CASSPLTDNSPLHF
TRBV28,-,-,12,TRBJ2-1,TGTGCCAGCAGCCTAGGGTACAATGAGCAGTTCTTC,CASSLGYNEQFF
TRBV15,-,-,16,TRBJ1-3,TGTGCCACCAGCAGACCCACCGGGGGAGGAGGAAACACCATATATTTT,CATSRPTGGGGNTIYF
TRBV4-2,-,-,14,TRBJ2-1,TGTGCCAGCAGCCAAGATTGGACAGCAATTGAGCAGTTCTTC,CASSQDWTAIEQFF
TRBV5-4,-,-,14,TRBJ1-6,TGTGCCAGCAGCTTGGACAGTTTCATTTCACCCCTCCACTTT,CASSLDSFISPLHF
TRBV18,-,TRBD1,16,TRBJ1-1,TGTGCCAGCTCACCACGTCTTACAGGGGGTATCCCTGAAGCTTTCTTT,CASSPRLTGGIPEAFF
TRBV11-3,-,-,15,TRBJ2-1,TGTGCCAGCAGCCCGGGTGGGGCCACCTACAATGAGCAGTTCTTC,CASSPGGATYNEQFF
TRBV18,-,TRBD2,18,TRBJ2-3,TGTGCCAGCTCACCCGGGACTAGCGGGGCCCTTAGCACAGATACGCAGTATTTT,CASSPGTSGALSTDTQYF
TRBV27,few,-,14,TRBJ1-1,TGTGCCAGCAGTTTGGCGATACAGGGCTCCGAAGCTTTCTTT,CASSLAIQGSEAFF
TRBV10-2,-,-,14,TRBJ1-2,TGCGCCAGCAGTGAGGAATCCGGCCGAGACGGCTACACCTTC,CASSEESGRDGYTF
TRBV27,-,TRBD1,14,TRBJ1-2,TGTGCCAGCGGCTCGACAGGGTATAACTATGGCTACACCTTC,CASGSTGYNYGYTF
TRBV4-1,-,-,17,TRBJ1-2,TGCGCCAGCAGCCGCGGCCCCCCACCGGGACAAATCTATGGCTACACCTTC,CASSRGPPPGQIYGYTF
TRBV9,-,-,14,TRBJ2-5,TGTGCCAGCAGCGGACGCCGGGAGACAGGGACCCAGTACTTC,CASSGRRETGTQYF
TRBV6-1,-,-,15,TRBJ2-2,TGTGCCAGCAGACCATTGGGGGGGAACACCGGGGAGCTGTTTTTT,CASRPLGGNTGELFF
TRBV11-2,-,-,17,TRBJ2-6,TGTGCCAGCAGCTCACCTTGGGGGGGCGCTGGGGCCAACGTCCTGACTTTC,CASSSPWGGAGANVLTF
TRBV7-6,-,TRBD2,15,TRBJ2-5,TGTGCCAGCAGCTTTAGCGGGGGGAACCAAGAGACCCAGTACTTC,CASSFSGGNQETQYF
TRBV5-6,-,TRBD2,17,TRBJ2-5,TGTGCCAGCAGCTTGATGTTAGAGCGGGGGGGCCGGGAGACCCAGTACTTC,CASSLMLERGGRETQYF
TRBV4-2,once,-,17,TRBJ1-6,TGTGCCAGCAGCCAAGGCCTTGCAGGGTATAATGATTCACCCCTCCACTTT,CASSQGLAGYNDSPLHF
TRBV11-1,-,TRBD1,17,TRBJ1-1,TGTGCCAGCACCCTACTAACAGGGGTAGGTTTGAACACTGAAGCTTTCTTT,CASTLLTGVGLNTEAFF
TRBV5-4,-,-,16,TRBJ1-6,TGTGCCAGCAGCTCTCGCCATCCCAGCAGGAATTCACCCCTCCACTTT,CASSSRHPSRNSPLHF
TRBV5-4,once,-,13,TRBJ1-2,TGCGCCAGCAGCCAAGTGGGGTTGGATGGCTACACCTTC,CASSQVGLDGYTF
TRBV11-2,-,TRBD1,15,TRBJ1-2,TGTGCCAGCAGCTTAGGTGGGACAGGGAACTATGGCTACACCTTC,CASSLGGTGNYGYTF
TRBV9,once,TRBD1,18,TRBJ2-4,TGTGCCAGCAGCGTAGGGACAGGCGACAGTCTAGCCAAAAACATTCAGTACTTC,CASSVGTGDSLAKNIQYF
TRBV13,-,-,14,TRBJ1-1,TGTGCCAGCAGCGAAAGACAGAAGAACACTGAAGCTTTCTTT,CASSERQKNTEAFF
TRBV5-4,-,-,11,TRBJ2-5,TGTGCCAGCAGCTCCCAAGAGACCCAGTACTTC,CASSSQETQYF
TRBV5-6,-,-,13,TRBJ2-5,TGTGCCAGCAGCTTGGCCGTAGGGGAGACCCAGTACTTC,CASSLAVGETQYF
TRBV6-6,-,TRBD1,15,TRBJ2-1,TGTGCCAGCAGTTCGGGACAGGGGGCAGAGAATGAGCAGTTCTTC,CASSSGQGAENEQFF
TRBV18,-,-,17,TRBJ1-3,TGTGCCAGCTCACCCCGGGAGGGCGACATCTCTGGAAACACCATATATTTT,CASSPREGDISGNTIYF